This TCR beta chain originates from a study of blood T cells in healthy people across ages. Study as a whole: For every two T cells, template switching captured about one barcoded beta molecule.

Study observations and caveats: Unknown donor CMV status possibly confounded expanded clonotype changes.

Comment on this clonotype: The antigen is not known.

This CDR3 is built from 15 residues. Trimming took off 5 bases at V and 2 bases at J, with 13 bases between the two ends. Every participating donor contributed about 10 milliliters of peripheral blood through a draw. A minimum of 6 million PBMCs was isolated per sample. A J-beta primer mix and a sample-barcoded 5' primer were used in a second PCR of about 7 to 11 cycles. TCRdb passed the 5' RACE reads through MiXCR, listing each CDR3 protein once. The sample shows some 1.5 million distinct CDR3 sequences, approximately 30% of them seen only once. Sequencing used blood. This chain links TRBV12-3 or TRBV12-4 with TRBJ1-5; no reliable D call. The receptor comes from a woman in her twenties or thirties in good health. The CDR3 spells CASSGRSVGNQPQHF. In DNA, the CDR3 is TGTGCCAGCAGTGGTCGGTCTGTGGGCAATCAGCCCCAGCATTTT.